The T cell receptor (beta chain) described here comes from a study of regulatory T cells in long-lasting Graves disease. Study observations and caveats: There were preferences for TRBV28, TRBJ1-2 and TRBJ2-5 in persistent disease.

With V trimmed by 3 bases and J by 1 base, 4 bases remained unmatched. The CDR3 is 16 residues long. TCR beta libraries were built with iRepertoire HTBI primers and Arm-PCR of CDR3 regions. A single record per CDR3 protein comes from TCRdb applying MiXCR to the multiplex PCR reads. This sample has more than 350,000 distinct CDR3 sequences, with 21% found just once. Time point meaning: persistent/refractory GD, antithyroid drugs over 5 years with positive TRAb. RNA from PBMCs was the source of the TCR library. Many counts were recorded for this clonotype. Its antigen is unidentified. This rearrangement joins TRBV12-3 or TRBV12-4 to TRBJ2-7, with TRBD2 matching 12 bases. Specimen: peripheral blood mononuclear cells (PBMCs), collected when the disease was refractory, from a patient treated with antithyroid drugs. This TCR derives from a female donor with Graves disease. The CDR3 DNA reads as TGTGCCAGCAGTTTCGAACTAGCGGGGGGTTCCTACGAGCAGTACTTC. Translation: CASSFELAGGSYEQYF.